These T cell receptor beta chains were read from a single sample in a study of OX40 agonist ivuxolimab in advanced cancers. Assay used: immunoSEQ multiplex PCR; TCRdb lists only in-frame clones, some missing. The sample holds about 83,000 clones, 85% to 90% seen once. The specimen comprised CD4+ or CD8+ T cells sorted from blood, sampled in a trial of the OX40 agonist ivuxolimab. The receptors were sampled from an adult with an advanced solid tumor such as melanoma, head and neck, liver or kidney cancer. CDR3s include the opening cysteine and the closing phenylalanine or tryptophan. Each record gives: J gene, clone size, D gene, V gene, CDR3 DNA, CDR3 protein. A D gene is named only where the DNA matches it firmly. The size entry is marked missing in some rows and otherwise reads once, few, many or a size class.

TRBJ1-1	NA	TRBD1	TRBV7-3	TGTGCCAGCAGCTCCCCAGACAGGGGTAGCCGGCTGAACACTGAAGCTTTCTTT	CASSSPDRGSRLNTEAFF
TRBJ2-7	few	TRBD1	TRBV7-9	TGTGCCAGCAGCATCCGGACAGGGCCTCTCGAGCAGTACTTC	CASSIRTGPLEQYF
TRBJ1-5	NA	NA	TRBV7-2	TGTGCCAGCAGCCTAAGATTTAATCAGCCCCAGCATTTT	CASSLRFNQPQHF
TRBJ1-2	NA	NA	TRBV14	TGTGCCAGCAGTCCCGGACCAGGGAACTATGGCTACACCTTC	CASSPGPGNYGYTF
TRBJ2-2	NA	NA	TRBV18	TGTGCCAGCTCACCCCCAATCCCCACGGCCGGGGAGCTGTTTTTT	CASSPPIPTAGELFF
TRBJ1-4	NA	NA	TRBV25-1	TGTGCCAGCACCGACGGGGGATCTAATGAAAAACTGTTTTTT	CASTDGGSNEKLFF
TRBJ2-6	NA	NA	TRBV6-5	TGTGCCAGCAGTTACGTCATCGGGTCTGGGGCCAACGTCCTGACTTTC	CASSYVIGSGANVLTF
TRBJ2-5	NA	NA	TRBV29-1	TGCAGCGTTGAAGCCAGGGGAGGGGAGACCCAGTACTTC	CSVEARGGETQYF
TRBJ2-7	NA	TRBD1	TRBV6-1	TGTGCCACCCTGGACAGGGGGTCCCACGAGCAGTACTTC	CATLDRGSHEQYF
TRBJ1-4	NA	TRBD1	TRBV29-1	TGCAGCGTTGTACAGGGGGTGACTAATGAAAAACTGTTTTTT	CSVVQGVTNEKLFF
TRBJ1-5	NA	NA	TRBV9	TGTGCCAGCAGCCCCGGGCCGCCGAGCAATCAGCCCCAGCATTTT	CASSPGPPSNQPQHF
TRBJ1-5	NA	NA	TRBV20-1	TGCAGTGCTAGAGATCCCCTAGCCCAGCATTTT	CSARDPLAQHF
TRBJ2-1	NA	NA	TRBV5-1	TGCGCCAGCAGCCGGCGGGATGAGCAGTTCTTC	CASSRRDEQFF
TRBJ2-4	NA	NA	TRBV19	TGTGCCAGTACCCTAGAGGGGGGCGCAGCGGCCAAAAACATTCAGTACTTC	CASTLEGGAAAKNIQYF
TRBJ1-6	NA	NA	TRBV7-2	TGTGCCAGCACCCTCGACAGGTATAATTCACCCCTCCACTTT	CASTLDRYNSPLHF
TRBJ1-5	NA	NA	TRBV30	TGTGCCTGGAGTTCGGGACGGGGCGGGGGACAGCCCCAGCATTTT	CAWSSGRGGGQPQHF
TRBJ2-5	NA	TRBD1	TRBV5-1	TGCGCCAGCAGCTTGGGAGCAGGGGGCTTGGAGACCCAGTACTTC	CASSLGAGGLETQYF
TRBJ2-3	NA	TRBD2	TRBV7-2	TGTGCCAGCAGCCCCACTAGCGGGGGGAGGGGCACAGATACGCAGTATTTT	CASSPTSGGRGTDTQYF
TRBJ2-2	NA	NA	TRBV7-2	TGTGCCAGCAGCTTAACCCGTGACACCGGGGAGCTGTTTTTT	CASSLTRDTGELFF
TRBJ2-3	NA	TRBD2	TRBV6-5	TGTGCCAGCAGTTACTCGGGAGGGGTGGAAACAGATACGCAGTATTTT	CASSYSGGVETDTQYF
TRBJ2-5	NA	NA	TRBV19	TGTGCCAGTAGCCGGGACTTCCAAGAGACCCAGTACTTC	CASSRDFQETQYF
TRBJ1-5	NA	TRBD1	TRBV9	TGTGCCAGCAGCGTAGGGGGACAGGGCGTTCAGCCCCAGCATTTT	CASSVGGQGVQPQHF
TRBJ2-7	NA	TRBD2	TRBV10-2	TGCGCCAGCAATCGACTAGCGGGGAGTTCCTACGAGCAGTACTTC	CASNRLAGSSYEQYF
TRBJ1-1	NA	NA	TRBV4-3	TGCGCCAGCAGCCAAGAAACCGTCGGCAGGTACGCTTTCTTT	CASSQETVGRYAFF
TRBJ1-1	NA	NA	TRBV6-1	TGTGCCAGCACAACAGGGATGAACACTGAAGCTTTCTTT	CASTTGMNTEAFF
TRBJ1-5	NA	TRBD1	TRBV10-2	TGCGCCAGCAGCGGGACAGGGGGCGGGGGTCAGCCCCAGCATTTT	CASSGTGGGGQPQHF
TRBJ1-6	NA	NA	TRBV5-1	TGCGCCAGCAGCTTGGACAGACCCCAGGTGTCACCCCTCCACTTT	CASSLDRPQVSPLHF
TRBJ2-3	NA	NA	TRBV4-2	TGTGCCAGCAGCCAAGATCATGTGGCAGATACGCAGTATTTT	CASSQDHVADTQYF
TRBJ2-7	NA	NA	TRBV19	TGTGCCAGTAGCGTTAGGACAGACAATTTCTACGAGCAGTACTTC	CASSVRTDNFYEQYF
TRBJ1-2	NA	NA	TRBV2	TGTGCCAGCAGTGAACTGGGACAAATAGTAGCTAACTATGGCTACACCTTC	CASSELGQIVANYGYTF
TRBJ1-2	NA	TRBD1	TRBV7-9	TGTGCCAGCAGCTTAGGGGTACAGGGGTTTTATGGCTACACCTTC	CASSLGVQGFYGYTF
TRBJ2-5	once	NA	TRBV6-5	TGTGCCAGCAGTTCCCCCGGTGTGGGGGGCCGAGAGACCCAGTACTTC	CASSSPGVGGRETQYF
TRBJ1-6	NA	NA	TRBV6-5	TGTGCCAGCAGACCCACCGGGACGGCCAATTCACCCCTCCACTTT	CASRPTGTANSPLHF
TRBJ1-1	few	NA	TRBV7-8	TGTGCCAGCAGCACACAGCAGAACACTGAAGCTTTCTTT	CASSTQQNTEAFF
TRBJ2-1	NA	TRBD1	TRBV7-2	TGTGCCAGCAGCCTCCAGACAGGGGATGGGGAGCAGTTCTTC	CASSLQTGDGEQFF
TRBJ1-1	NA	NA	TRBV19	TGTGCCAGTAGTATGTGGGCGGGAGCGAACACTGAAGCTTTCTTT	CASSMWAGANTEAFF
TRBJ2-7	few	NA	TRBV14	TGTGCCAGCAGCCAAATGGGGGATGGAGGGTACGAGCAGTACTTC	CASSQMGDGGYEQYF
TRBJ1-3	NA	NA	TRBV6-1	TGTGCCAGCACGGGGACCTCTGGAAACACCATATATTTT	CASTGTSGNTIYF
TRBJ1-4	NA	NA	TRBV7-9	TGTGCCAGCAGCTCTGGGGTTATTGCAACTAATGAAAAACTGTTTTTT	CASSSGVIATNEKLFF
TRBJ2-3	NA	NA	TRBV5-5	TGTGCCAGCAGAAATACAGATACGCAGTATTTT	CASRNTDTQYF
TRBJ1-3	NA	NA	TRBV5-1	TGCGCCAGCAGCTTGGCCCGGGGGGACGCCTCTGGAAACACCATATATTTT	CASSLARGDASGNTIYF
TRBJ2-5	few	NA	TRBV5-1	TGCGCCAGCCATCCCCGGACAGCGAGCTTGGAGACCCAGTACTTC	CASHPRTASLETQYF
TRBJ2-5	NA	NA	TRBV4-1	TGCGCCAGCAGCCCCTTGGGCGGGACCCAGTACTTC	CASSPLGGTQYF
TRBJ2-3	NA	NA	TRBV2	TGTGCCAGCAGTGCCCAACAGCGCGCCTTAAATACGCAGTATTTT	CASSAQQRALNTQYF
TRBJ2-3	NA	NA	TRBV29-1	TGCAGCGTTGAAGAAGCTGCAGATACGCAGTATTTT	CSVEEAADTQYF
TRBJ2-2	NA	TRBD1	TRBV10-3	TGTGCCATCAGGGACAGGGCGAACACCGGGGAGCTGTTTTTT	CAIRDRANTGELFF